Sequencing of this TCR gamma chain was carried out in a study of Vδ1+ human thymocytes. Findings of the study overall: Thymic TRG and TRD repertoires appeared highly polyclonal.

Sequences come from RNA converted to cDNA by reverse transcription. Pooled V-gene forward primers with one constant-region reverse primer generated the CDR3 amplicons by multiplex PCR. TCRdb redid the clone calls on the multiplex PCR reads with CATT. The sample contains approximately 40,000 gamma-chain clones, 20% of which appear only once. Purity of the sorted Vdelta1+ thymocytes ranged from 98% to 99.6%. A few counts support this clone. Antigen unknown. V shed 2 bases, J shed 11 bases, and the junction held 6 bases outside the gene matches. The CDR3 covers 11 residues. The germline gives CDR1 GITISATS, CDR2 ISYDGTV (reference sequence).

The chain uses TRGV9 and TRGJ1 or TRGJ2. This TCR was recovered from a girl younger than two who had congenital heart surgery. Specimen: Vdelta1+ gamma-delta thymocytes from the thymus. Subset described: FACS-sorted CD3+ TCRalphabeta- TCRVdelta1+ TCRVdelta2- thymocytes. This CDR3 is CALWEEGQKLF. CDR3 in DNA: TGTGCCTTGTGGGAGGAGGGACAGAAACTCTTT.